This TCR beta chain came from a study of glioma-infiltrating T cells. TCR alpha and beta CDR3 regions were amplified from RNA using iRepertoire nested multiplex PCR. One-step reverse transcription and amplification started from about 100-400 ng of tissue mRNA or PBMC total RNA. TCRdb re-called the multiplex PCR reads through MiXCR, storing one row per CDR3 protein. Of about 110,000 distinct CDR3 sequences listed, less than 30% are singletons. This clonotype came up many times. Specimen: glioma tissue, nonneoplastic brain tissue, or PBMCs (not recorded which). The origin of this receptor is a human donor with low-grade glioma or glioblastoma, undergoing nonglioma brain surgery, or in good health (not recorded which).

The CDR3 DNA reads TGTGCCAGCAGGGCGGGCGGCCCGAGGGATGAGCAGTTCTTC. Its translation is CASRAGGPRDEQFF. This rearrangement joins TRBV2 to TRBJ2-1; tentatively, D is TRBD2 (5 bases). Trimming stripped 6 bases from V and 8 bases from J, with 17 bases between. This CDR3 region has 14 residues. Germline V CDR1 and CDR2: SNHLY, FYNNEI.